This TCR beta chain is from a study of cytomegalovirus exposure and HLA in healthy donors. About the study: Previous work identified 95 million to 140 million unique TCR beta sequences from about 179 million T cells. Caucasian-associated ancestry cluster membership applied to less than 85% of nearly 400 genotyped donors. Study outcomes and limitations: Most TCR beta V segments were productive about 87% or about 30% of the time in an earlier analysis. Some 150 TCR beta chains were listed as cytomegalovirus-associated.

Comment on this clone: What it binds is not known.

Germline V gene data show CDR1 as LGHNA and CDR2 as YNFKEQ. Trimming at V came to 1 base and at J to 5 bases, leaving 10 bases not matched to a gene. CDR3 length: 16 amino acids. PCR involved 60 Vbeta and 13 Jbeta primers. Sequenced by immunoSEQ multiplex PCR; TCRdb stores in-frame clones only, minus some. The sample has around 200,000 clones; approximately 80% are singletons. What was sequenced was PBMCs. The chain joins TRBV4-2 to TRBJ2-7; 8 nucleotides agree with TRBD2. This receptor was obtained from a man between 35 and 55 years old in good health and CMV-seronegative. CDR3 region: CASSQVPTSGIHEQYF. The CDR3 DNA reads as TGTGCCAGCAGCCAAGTCCCCACTAGCGGTATCCACGAGCAGTACTTC.